This T cell receptor beta chain comes out of a study of T cells expressing NK-cell markers. Study overall: Seven sequenced donors out of eight were HCMV-seropositive, one seronegative.

Study-level findings and limits: The study found dominant NKG2C+ clonotypes at roughly 1.0-7.0% of CD8+ T cells in several donors.

As regards this clonotype: Its target is unknown.

TCRdb processed the 5' RACE reads again and assigns one entry to each CDR3 protein, with no DNA. Here the sample table reports roughly 390,000 distinct CDR3 sequences. The germline CDR1 and CDR2 sequences are SNHLY and FYNNEI. CDR3 length: 16 amino acids. The chain links TRBV2 to TRBJ2-7; checking the TCRdb D call of TRBD2 is not possible without DNA. The clonotype was recovered from a man aged 18-70 years in good health. The material sequenced was blood T cells: a sorted CD56 or NKG2C T cell subset, CD4+ or CD8+ T cells, or bulk PBMC T cells (not recorded which). The CDR3 protein is CASSPTSGGPTYEQYF.